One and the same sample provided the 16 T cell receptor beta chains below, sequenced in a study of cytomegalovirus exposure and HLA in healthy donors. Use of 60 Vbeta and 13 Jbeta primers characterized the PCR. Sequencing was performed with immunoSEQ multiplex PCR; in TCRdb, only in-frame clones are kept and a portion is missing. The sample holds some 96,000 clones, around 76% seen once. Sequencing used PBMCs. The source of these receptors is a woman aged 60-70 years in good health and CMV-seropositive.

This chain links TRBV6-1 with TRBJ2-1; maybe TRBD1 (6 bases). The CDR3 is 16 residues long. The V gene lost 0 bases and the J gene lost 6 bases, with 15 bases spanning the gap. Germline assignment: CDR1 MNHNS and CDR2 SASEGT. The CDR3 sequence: CASSEASGPGVNEQFF. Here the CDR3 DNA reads TGTGCCAGCAGTGAAGCTTCAGGGCCAGGGGTCAATGAGCAGTTCTTC.

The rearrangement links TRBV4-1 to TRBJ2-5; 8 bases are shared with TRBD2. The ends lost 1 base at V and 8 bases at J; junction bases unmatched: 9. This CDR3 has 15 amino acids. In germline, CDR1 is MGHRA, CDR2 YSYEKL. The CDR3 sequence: CASSQGTVGGGTQYF. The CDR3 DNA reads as TGCGCCAGCAGCCAAGGGACGGTCGGGGGGGGAACCCAGTACTTC.

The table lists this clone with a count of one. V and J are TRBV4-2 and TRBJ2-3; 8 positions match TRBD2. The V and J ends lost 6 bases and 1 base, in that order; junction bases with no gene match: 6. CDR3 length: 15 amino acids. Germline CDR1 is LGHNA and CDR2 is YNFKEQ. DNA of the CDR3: TGTGCCAGCAGTCTGACTAGCGTCCGCACAGATACGCAGTATTTT. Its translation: CASSLTSVRTDTQYF.

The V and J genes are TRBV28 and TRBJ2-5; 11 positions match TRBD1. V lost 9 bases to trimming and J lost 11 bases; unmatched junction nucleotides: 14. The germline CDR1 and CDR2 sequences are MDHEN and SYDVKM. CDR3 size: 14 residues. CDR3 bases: TGTGCCAGTAACCGAAGGGACAGGGGGGCCTCGCAGTACTTC. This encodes CASNRRDRGASQYF. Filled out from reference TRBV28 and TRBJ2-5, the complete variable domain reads DVKVTQSSRYLVKRTGEKVFLECVQDMDHENMFWYRQDPGLGLRLIYFSYDVKMKEKGDIPEGYSVSREKKERFSLILESASTNQTSMYLCASNRRDRGASQYFGPGTRLLVL.

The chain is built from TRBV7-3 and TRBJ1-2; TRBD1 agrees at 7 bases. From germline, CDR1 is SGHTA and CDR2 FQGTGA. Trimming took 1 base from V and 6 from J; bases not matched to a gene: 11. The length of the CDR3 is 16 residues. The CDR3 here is CASSLIPAGGSDGYTF. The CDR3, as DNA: TGTGCCAGCAGCTTAATCCCGGCAGGGGGAAGCGATGGCTACACCTTC.

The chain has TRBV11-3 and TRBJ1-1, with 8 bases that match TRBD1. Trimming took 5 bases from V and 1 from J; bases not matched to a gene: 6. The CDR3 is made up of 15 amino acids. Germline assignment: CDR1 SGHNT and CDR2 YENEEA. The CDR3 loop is CASSGRQGSNTEAFF. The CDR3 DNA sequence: TGTGCCAGCAGCGGGCGACAGGGGTCGAACACTGAAGCTTTCTTT.

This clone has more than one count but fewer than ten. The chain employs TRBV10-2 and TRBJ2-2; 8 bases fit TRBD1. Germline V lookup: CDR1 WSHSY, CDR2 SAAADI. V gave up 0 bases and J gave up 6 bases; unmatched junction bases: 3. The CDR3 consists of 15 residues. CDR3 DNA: TGCGCCAGCAGTGAGTCAGTGACAGGGGCCGGGGAGCTGTTTTTT. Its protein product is CASSESVTGAGELFF.

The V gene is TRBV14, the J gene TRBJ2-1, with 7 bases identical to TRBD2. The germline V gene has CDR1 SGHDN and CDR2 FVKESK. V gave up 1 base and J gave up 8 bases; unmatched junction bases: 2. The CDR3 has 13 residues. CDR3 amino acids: CASSQGLADEQFF. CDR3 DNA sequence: TGTGCCAGCAGCCAAGGACTAGCAGATGAGCAGTTCTTC.

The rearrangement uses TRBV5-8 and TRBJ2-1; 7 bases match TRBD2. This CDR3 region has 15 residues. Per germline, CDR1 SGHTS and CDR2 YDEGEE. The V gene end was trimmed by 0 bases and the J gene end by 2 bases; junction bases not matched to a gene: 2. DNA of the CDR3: TGTGCCAGCAGCTTGGGGACTAGAACCTACAATGAGCAGTTCTTC. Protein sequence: CASSLGTRTYNEQFF.

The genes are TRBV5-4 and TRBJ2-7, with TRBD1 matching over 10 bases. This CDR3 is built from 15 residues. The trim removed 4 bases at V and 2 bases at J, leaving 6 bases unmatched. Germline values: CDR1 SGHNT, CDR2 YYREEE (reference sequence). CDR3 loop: CASSAGTGEAYEQYF. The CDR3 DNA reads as TGTGCCAGCAGCGCCGGGACAGGGGAAGCCTACGAGCAGTACTTC.

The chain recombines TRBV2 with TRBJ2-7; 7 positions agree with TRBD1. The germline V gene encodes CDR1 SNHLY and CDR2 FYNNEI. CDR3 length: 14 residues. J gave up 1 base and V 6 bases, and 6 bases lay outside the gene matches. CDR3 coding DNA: TGTGCCAGCAGGATTGACAGGGAGTCCTACGAGCAGTACTTC. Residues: CASRIDRESYEQYF.

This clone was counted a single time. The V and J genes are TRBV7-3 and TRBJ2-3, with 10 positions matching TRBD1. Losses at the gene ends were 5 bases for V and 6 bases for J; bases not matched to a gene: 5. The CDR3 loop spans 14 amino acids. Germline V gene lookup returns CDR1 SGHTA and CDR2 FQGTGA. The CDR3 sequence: CASSRQGAGDTQYF. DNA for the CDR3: TGTGCCAGCAGCCGACAGGGGGCGGGCGATACGCAGTATTTT.

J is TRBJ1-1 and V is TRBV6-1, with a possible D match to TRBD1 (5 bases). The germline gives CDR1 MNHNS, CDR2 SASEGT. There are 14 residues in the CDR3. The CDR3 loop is CATPKGGANTEAFF. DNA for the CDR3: TGTGCTACTCCTAAGGGAGGGGCGAACACTGAAGCTTTCTTT.

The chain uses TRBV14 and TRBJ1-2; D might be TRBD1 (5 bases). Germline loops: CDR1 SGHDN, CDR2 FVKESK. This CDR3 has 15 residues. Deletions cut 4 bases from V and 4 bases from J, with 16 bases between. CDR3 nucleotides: TGTGCCAGCAGCCCCCGCCCAGGGCCGACCTATGGCTACACCTTC. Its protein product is CASSPRPGPTYGYTF.

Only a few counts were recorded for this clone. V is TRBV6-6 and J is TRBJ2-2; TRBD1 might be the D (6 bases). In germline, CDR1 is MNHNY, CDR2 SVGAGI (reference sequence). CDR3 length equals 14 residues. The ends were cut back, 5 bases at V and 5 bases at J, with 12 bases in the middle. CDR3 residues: CASSTGLGTGELFF. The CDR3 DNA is TGTGCCAGCAGTACAGGGCTTGGGACCGGGGAGCTGTTTTTT.

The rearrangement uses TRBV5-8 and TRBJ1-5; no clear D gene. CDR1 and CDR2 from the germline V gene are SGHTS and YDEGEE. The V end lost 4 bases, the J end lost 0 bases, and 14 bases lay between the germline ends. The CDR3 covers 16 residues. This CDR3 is CASSTGLLYSNQPQHF. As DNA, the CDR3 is TGTGCCAGCAGCACCGGACTGTTATATAGCAATCAGCCCCAGCATTTT.